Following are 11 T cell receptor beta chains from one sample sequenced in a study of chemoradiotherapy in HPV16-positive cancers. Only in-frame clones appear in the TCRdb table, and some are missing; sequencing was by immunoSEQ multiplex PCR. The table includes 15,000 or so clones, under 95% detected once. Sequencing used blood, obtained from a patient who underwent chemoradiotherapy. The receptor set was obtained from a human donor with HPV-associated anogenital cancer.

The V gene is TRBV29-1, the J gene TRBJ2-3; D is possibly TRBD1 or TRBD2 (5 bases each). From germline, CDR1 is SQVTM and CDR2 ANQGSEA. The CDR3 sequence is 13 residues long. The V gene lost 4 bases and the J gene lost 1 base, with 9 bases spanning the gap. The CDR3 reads CSVVVGRTDTQYF. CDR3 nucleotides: TGCAGCGTTGTGGTGGGACGCACAGATACGCAGTATTTT.

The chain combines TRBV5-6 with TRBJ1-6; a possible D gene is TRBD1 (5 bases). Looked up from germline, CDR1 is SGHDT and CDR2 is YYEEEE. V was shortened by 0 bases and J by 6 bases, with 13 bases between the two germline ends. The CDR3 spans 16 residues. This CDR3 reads CASSLGGLLSNSPLHF. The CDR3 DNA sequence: TGTGCCAGCAGCTTGGGGGGACTCTTATCTAATTCACCCCTCCACTTT. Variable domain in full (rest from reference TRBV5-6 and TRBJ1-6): DAGVTQSPTHLIKTRGQQVTLRCSPKSGHDTVSWYQQALGQGPQFIFQYYEEEERQRGNFPDRFSGHQFPNYSSELNVNALLLGDSALYLCASSLGGLLSNSPLHFGNGTRLTVT.

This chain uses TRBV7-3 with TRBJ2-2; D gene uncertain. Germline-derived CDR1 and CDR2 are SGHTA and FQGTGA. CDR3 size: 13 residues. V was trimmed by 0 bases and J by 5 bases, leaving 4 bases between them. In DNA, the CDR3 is TGTGCCAGCAGCTTAACCGGTACCGGGGAGCTGTTTTTT. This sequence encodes CASSLTGTGELFF.

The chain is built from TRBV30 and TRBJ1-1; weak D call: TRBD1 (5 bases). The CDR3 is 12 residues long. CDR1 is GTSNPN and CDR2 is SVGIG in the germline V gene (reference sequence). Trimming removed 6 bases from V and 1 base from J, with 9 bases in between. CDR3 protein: CACGQPNTEAFF. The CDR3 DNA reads TGTGCCTGCGGACAACCGAACACTGAAGCTTTCTTT.

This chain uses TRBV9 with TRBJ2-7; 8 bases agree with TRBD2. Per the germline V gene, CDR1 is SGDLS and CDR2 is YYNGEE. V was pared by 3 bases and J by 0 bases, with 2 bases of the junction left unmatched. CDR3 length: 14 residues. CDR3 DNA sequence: TGTGCCAGCAGCGGAGCGGGGGCCTCCTACGAGCAGTACTTC. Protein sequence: CASSGAGASYEQYF.

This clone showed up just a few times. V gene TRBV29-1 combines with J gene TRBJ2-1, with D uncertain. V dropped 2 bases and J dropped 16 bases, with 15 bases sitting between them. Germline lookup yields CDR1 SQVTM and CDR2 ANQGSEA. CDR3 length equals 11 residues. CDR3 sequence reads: CSVERLNLPFF. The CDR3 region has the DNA TGCAGCGTTGAACGTCTAAACCTTCCCTTCTTC.

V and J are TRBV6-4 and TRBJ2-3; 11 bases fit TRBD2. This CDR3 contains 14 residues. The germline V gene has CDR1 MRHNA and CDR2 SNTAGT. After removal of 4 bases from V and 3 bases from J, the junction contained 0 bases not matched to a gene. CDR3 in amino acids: CASSASGGTDTQYF. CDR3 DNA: TGTGCCAGCAGTGCTAGCGGGGGGACAGATACGCAGTATTTT.

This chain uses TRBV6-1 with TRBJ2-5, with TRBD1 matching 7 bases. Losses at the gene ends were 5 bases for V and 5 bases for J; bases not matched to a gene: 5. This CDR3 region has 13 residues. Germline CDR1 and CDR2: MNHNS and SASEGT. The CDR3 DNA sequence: TGTGCCAGCAGTAGGGGGCTCTGGGAGACCCAGTACTTC. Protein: CASSRGLWETQYF.

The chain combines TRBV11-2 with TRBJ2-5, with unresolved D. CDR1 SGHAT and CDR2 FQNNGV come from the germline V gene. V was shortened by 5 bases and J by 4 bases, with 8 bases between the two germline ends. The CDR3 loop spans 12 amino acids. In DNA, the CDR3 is TGTGCCAGCAGCCACCCGGGAGAGACCCAGTACTTC. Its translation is CASSHPGETQYF.

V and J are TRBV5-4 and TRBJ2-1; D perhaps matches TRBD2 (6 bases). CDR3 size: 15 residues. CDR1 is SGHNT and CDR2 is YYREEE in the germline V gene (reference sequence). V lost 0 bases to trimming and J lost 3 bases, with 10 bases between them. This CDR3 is CASSLGGTVYNEQFF. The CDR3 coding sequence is TGTGCCAGCAGCTTGGGCGGGACGGTCTACAATGAGCAGTTCTTC.

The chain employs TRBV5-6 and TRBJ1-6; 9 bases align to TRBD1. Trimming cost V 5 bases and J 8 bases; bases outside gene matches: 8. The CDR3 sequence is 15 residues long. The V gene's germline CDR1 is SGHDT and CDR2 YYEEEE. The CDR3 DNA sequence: TGTGCCAGCAGTGGTGGGACAGGGCCTTATTCACCCCTCCACTTT. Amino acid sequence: CASSGGTGPYSPLHF.